This T cell receptor beta chain was retrieved from a study of blood T cell repertoires in COVID-19. About this clone: Other nucleotide sequences in the sample specify the same CDR3.

TCRdb's table, derived via immunoSEQ multiplex PCR, lists solely in-frame clones and lacks some. The sample contains 97,000 or so clones, roughly 86% of which appear only once. There are 16 residues in the CDR3. The germline V gene has CDR1 SGHTA and CDR2 FQGNSA. With 1 base clipped from V and 0 bases from J, the junction kept 3 bases outside the gene matches. This TCR derives from a man aged 50-60 years with active or convalescent COVID-19. The chain recombines TRBV7-2 with TRBJ2-1, with 7 positions matching TRBD1. Source material: peripheral blood. The CDR3 nucleotides are TGTGCCAGCAGCTTAGAAGGGGACAGCTCCTACAATGAGCAGTTCTTC. It specifies CASSLEGDSSYNEQFF.